Each of the 2 T cell receptor beta chains below was sequenced from the same sample in a study of blood T cells in healthy people across ages. It was with a sample-barcoded 5' primer and a J-beta primer mix that a second PCR of roughly 6 to 11 cycles was run. One entry per CDR3 protein results from TCRdb running MiXCR on the 5' RACE reads. Counted here are about 930,000 distinct CDR3 sequences, 29% occurring once; the ten biggest clones make up around 9.6%. These records were also assigned to another study, of T cells of mothers and their children.

Sequenced: blood. The source of these receptors is a woman aged 40 to 50 in good health.

This clonotype was counted a few times. One junction end does not reproduce the germline sequence, and a read error may be involved. This chain uses TRBV7-2 with TRBJ1-2; D may be TRBD1 (6 bases). CDR1 and CDR2 from the germline V gene are SGHTA and FQGNSA. This CDR3 is built from 18 residues. CDR3 residues: CASSPGSRLGTPPYGDTF. CDR3 sequence (DNA): TGTGCCAGCAGCCCCGGTTCACGATTAGGGACACCTCCTTATGGCGACACCTTC.

V usage is TRBV14 and J usage is TRBJ2-1; tentatively, D is TRBD2 (7 bases). Germline assignment: CDR1 SGHDN and CDR2 FVKESK. CDR3 size: 14 residues. V lost 0 bases and J 11 bases, leaving 14 bases between the germline ends. The CDR3 bases are TGTGCCAGCAGCCAAGATCTTAGGGGGGGTAAGCAGTTCTTC. Its translation: CASSQDLRGGKQFF.